This section outlines one TCR beta chain sequence together with its context. Its specificity is not known. These data belong to a study of CD8 T cells in Susac syndrome. Random-hexamer reverse transcription was applied to roughly 0.45 to 1 ug RNA. A multiplex approach, immunoSEQ multiplex PCR, amplified TCR beta CDR3 across 54 Vbeta and 13 Jbeta. Each CDR3 protein gets one entry after TCRdb re-called the immunoSEQ multiplex PCR reads with MiXCR. The sample holds 180,000 or so distinct CDR3 sequences; about 95% are singletons and the top ten take less than 0.11%. Study observations and caveats: The authors acknowledged that the study's TCR sequencing and HLA analysis involved relatively few individuals.

The CDR3 spans 13 residues. Germline CDR1 reads ENHRY; CDR2 reads SYGVKD. The V gene lost 1 base and the J gene lost 10 bases, with 10 bases spanning the gap. This clonotype originated in a human donor in good health. The chain carries TRBV10-3 and TRBJ1-4, with D unclear. The material sequenced was CD4+ T cells from PBMCs. The CDR3 nucleotides are TGTGCCATCAGTGAGTGGAAGGATGGAAAACTGTTTTTT. Translation: CAISEWKDGKLFF.